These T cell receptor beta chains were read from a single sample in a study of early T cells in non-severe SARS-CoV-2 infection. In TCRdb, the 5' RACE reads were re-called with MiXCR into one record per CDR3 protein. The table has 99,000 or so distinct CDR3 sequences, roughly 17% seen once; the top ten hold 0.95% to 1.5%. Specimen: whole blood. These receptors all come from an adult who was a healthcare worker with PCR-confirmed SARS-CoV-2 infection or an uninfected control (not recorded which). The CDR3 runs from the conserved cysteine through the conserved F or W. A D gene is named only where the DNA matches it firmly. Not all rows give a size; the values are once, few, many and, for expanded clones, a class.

CDR3aa: CASSQDQYQPQHF
CDR3nt: TGCGCCAGCAGCCAAGATCAGTATCAGCCCCAGCATTTT
d_gene: .
abundance: .
v_gene: TRBV4-3
j_gene: TRBJ1-5

CDR3aa: CASRLRETDTQYF
CDR3nt: TGTGCCAGCAGGTTGCGGGAAACAGATACGCAGTATTTT
d_gene: .
abundance: .
v_gene: TRBV28
j_gene: TRBJ2-3

CDR3aa: CASSPGTGENTGELFF
CDR3nt: TGTGCCAGCAGCCCGGGGACAGGGGAGAACACCGGGGAGCTGTTTTTT
d_gene: TRBD1
abundance: few
v_gene: TRBV5-4
j_gene: TRBJ2-2

CDR3aa: CSVGGVSYNEQFF
CDR3nt: TGCAGCGTGGGGGGGGTATCTTACAATGAGCAGTTCTTC
d_gene: TRBD2
abundance: few
v_gene: TRBV29-1
j_gene: TRBJ2-1

CDR3aa: CASSVADPPDKDTQYF
CDR3nt: TGTGCCAGCAGCGTCGCTGACCCCCCAGACAAAGATACGCAGTATTTT
d_gene: .
abundance: .
v_gene: TRBV7-9
j_gene: TRBJ2-3

CDR3aa: CASSRTYTQYF
CDR3nt: TGTGCCAGCAGCCGAACTTATACGCAGTATTTT
d_gene: .
abundance: many
v_gene: TRBV12-3/TRBV12-4
j_gene: TRBJ2-3

CDR3aa: CATSRVEGEKLFF
CDR3nt: TGTGCCACCAGCAGAGTGGAGGGGGAAAAACTGTTTTTT
d_gene: .
abundance: many
v_gene: TRBV15
j_gene: TRBJ1-4

CDR3aa: CASAIGLGRDEQFF
CDR3nt: TGTGCTAGTGCCATCGGGCTCGGGAGGGATGAGCAGTTCTTC
d_gene: TRBD2
abundance: few
v_gene: TRBV12-5
j_gene: TRBJ2-1

CDR3aa: CASSPGYSYNEQFF
CDR3nt: TGTGCCAGCAGTCCGGGATACTCCTACAATGAGCAGTTCTTC
d_gene: .
abundance: few
v_gene: TRBV28
j_gene: TRBJ2-1

CDR3aa: CASSRRGASGVRPDTQYF
CDR3nt: TGTGCCAGCAGCCGACGGGGGGCTAGCGGGGTCCGCCCAGATACGCAGTATTTT
d_gene: TRBD2
abundance: many
v_gene: TRBV12-3/TRBV12-4
j_gene: TRBJ2-3

CDR3aa: CSVGPQVEAFF
CDR3nt: TGCAGCGTTGGGCCCCAGGTTGAAGCTTTCTTT
d_gene: .
abundance: few
v_gene: TRBV29-1
j_gene: TRBJ1-1

CDR3aa: CASSPLGGGEKLFF
CDR3nt: TGTGCCAGCAGCCCGCTGGGAGGAGGGGAAAAACTGTTTTTT
d_gene: .
abundance: .
v_gene: TRBV7-2
j_gene: TRBJ1-4

CDR3aa: CASAVNRETQYF
CDR3nt: TGTGCCAGCGCCGTCAACCGTGAGACCCAGTACTTC
d_gene: .
abundance: few
v_gene: TRBV11-2
j_gene: TRBJ2-5

CDR3aa: CASSLGLIGVDYGYTF
CDR3nt: TGTGCCAGCAGCTTGGGGCTGATCGGGGTAGACTATGGCTACACCTTC
d_gene: .
abundance: .
v_gene: TRBV7-9
j_gene: TRBJ1-2

CDR3aa: CASIELQGRAFF
CDR3nt: TGTGCCAGCATCGAATTACAGGGGAGGGCTTTCTTT
d_gene: TRBD1
abundance: .
v_gene: TRBV28
j_gene: TRBJ1-1

CDR3aa: CSARRPPTDEQFF
CDR3nt: TGCAGTGCCCGCAGACCTCCCACTGATGAGCAGTTCTTC
d_gene: .
abundance: few
v_gene: TRBV20-1
j_gene: TRBJ2-1

CDR3aa: CASSPGTAVEKLFF
CDR3nt: TGTGCCAGCAGTCCGGGGACAGCGGTAGAAAAACTGTTTTTT
d_gene: TRBD1
abundance: few
v_gene: TRBV6-1
j_gene: TRBJ1-4

CDR3aa: CASNLGTGILGANVLTF
CDR3nt: TGTGCCAGCAACCTGGGGACAGGGATACTTGGGGCCAACGTCCTGACTTTC
d_gene: TRBD1
abundance: few
v_gene: TRBV7-2
j_gene: TRBJ2-6

CDR3aa: CASSQDYLAGEGETQYF
CDR3nt: TGCGCCAGCAGCCAAGATTATCTAGCGGGAGAGGGTGAGACCCAGTACTTC
d_gene: TRBD2
abundance: many
v_gene: TRBV4-3
j_gene: TRBJ2-5

CDR3aa: CASSPGQGFNEQFF
CDR3nt: TGTGCCAGCAGCCCGGGACAGGGGTTCAATGAGCAGTTCTTC
d_gene: TRBD1
abundance: few
v_gene: TRBV12-3/TRBV12-4
j_gene: TRBJ2-1

CDR3aa: CATSDNRGRGDNEQFF
CDR3nt: TGTGCCACCAGTGACAACAGGGGACGGGGCGACAATGAGCAGTTCTTC
d_gene: TRBD1
abundance: few
v_gene: TRBV24-1
j_gene: TRBJ2-1

CDR3aa: CASSLSGGEAFF
CDR3nt: TGTGCCAGCAGCTTATCTGGGGGCGAGGCTTTCTTT
d_gene: .
abundance: many
v_gene: TRBV7-2
j_gene: TRBJ1-1

CDR3aa: CASSQEIGPPEFF
CDR3nt: TGCGCCAGCAGCCAAGAAATCGGCCCCCCAGAGTTCTTC
d_gene: .
abundance: .
v_gene: TRBV4-3
j_gene: TRBJ2-1

CDR3aa: CASSSGTSQFNEQFF
CDR3nt: TGTGCCAGCAGTTCCGGGACATCCCAATTCAATGAGCAGTTCTTC
d_gene: .
abundance: few
v_gene: TRBV27
j_gene: TRBJ2-1

CDR3aa: CSASRRGARYEQYF
CDR3nt: TGCAGTGCTAGTAGGCGTGGAGCGCGGTACGAGCAGTACTTC
d_gene: .
abundance: few
v_gene: TRBV20-1
j_gene: TRBJ2-7

CDR3aa: CAWSVGGTGPLTYEQYF
CDR3nt: TGTGCCTGGAGTGTAGGGGGAACAGGACCACTGACCTACGAGCAGTACTTC
d_gene: .
abundance: .
v_gene: TRBV30
j_gene: TRBJ2-7

CDR3aa: CASSTTGGPDTQYF
CDR3nt: TGTGCCAGCAGCACAACAGGGGGTCCAGATACGCAGTATTTT
d_gene: TRBD1
abundance: .
v_gene: TRBV9
j_gene: TRBJ2-3

CDR3aa: CASNLYGYTF
CDR3nt: TGTGCCAGCAATCTCTATGGCTACACCTTC
d_gene: .
abundance: few
v_gene: TRBV27
j_gene: TRBJ1-2

CDR3aa: CASSSGTPNSGNTIYF
CDR3nt: TGCGCCAGCAGCTCGGGGACACCTAACTCTGGAAACACCATATATTTT
d_gene: .
abundance: .
v_gene: TRBV5-1
j_gene: TRBJ1-3

CDR3aa: CASSFVLAGKEVF
CDR3nt: TGTGCCAGCAGTTTTGTACTAGCGGGAAAGGAAGTCTTC
d_gene: TRBD2
abundance: few
v_gene: TRBV12-3/TRBV12-4
j_gene: TRBJ2-1

CDR3aa: CASSLFQSGANVLTF
CDR3nt: TGTGCCAGCAGCTTATTCCAATCTGGGGCCAACGTCCTGACTTTC
d_gene: .
abundance: many
v_gene: TRBV7-9
j_gene: TRBJ2-6

CDR3aa: CASSSNRQLQETQYF
CDR3nt: TGTGCCAGCAGTTCTAACCGACAGCTCCAAGAGACCCAGTACTTC
d_gene: .
abundance: .
v_gene: TRBV27
j_gene: TRBJ2-5

CDR3aa: CAWSVGHEQFF
CDR3nt: TGTGCCTGGAGTGTTGGACATGAGCAGTTCTTC
d_gene: .
abundance: .
v_gene: TRBV30
j_gene: TRBJ2-1

CDR3aa: CAWGSPGTYNEQFF
CDR3nt: TGTGCCTGGGGTAGCCCGGGGACCTACAATGAGCAGTTCTTC
d_gene: .
abundance: .
v_gene: TRBV30
j_gene: TRBJ2-1

CDR3aa: CASSSPGTRRGSPLHF
CDR3nt: TGTGCCAGCAGCTCTCCCGGGACACGCCGCGGTTCACCCCTCCACTTT
d_gene: .
abundance: few
v_gene: TRBV7-2
j_gene: TRBJ1-6

CDR3aa: CASSVRARETQYF
CDR3nt: TGTGCCAGCAGCGTAAGGGCTCGGGAGACCCAGTACTTC
d_gene: .
abundance: .
v_gene: TRBV9
j_gene: TRBJ2-5

CDR3aa: CASRPLNYNEQFF
CDR3nt: TGTGCCAGCAGGCCCCTCAACTACAATGAGCAGTTCTTC
d_gene: .
abundance: many
v_gene: TRBV6-5
j_gene: TRBJ2-1

CDR3aa: CASSIASGRRTDTQYF
CDR3nt: TGTGCCAGCAGCATCGCTAGCGGGAGAAGGACAGATACGCAGTATTTT
d_gene: TRBD2
abundance: few
v_gene: TRBV5-4
j_gene: TRBJ2-3

CDR3aa: CASSLGLLTGQETQYF
CDR3nt: TGCGCCAGCAGCTTGGGTCTCTTGACGGGACAAGAGACCCAGTACTTC
d_gene: .
abundance: .
v_gene: TRBV5-1
j_gene: TRBJ2-5

CDR3aa: CATSRDSYYEQYF
CDR3nt: TGTGCCACCAGCAGAGATTCGTACTACGAGCAGTACTTC
d_gene: .
abundance: .
v_gene: TRBV15
j_gene: TRBJ2-7

CDR3aa: CASRRTPLTDTQYF
CDR3nt: TGTGCCAGCAGACGAACCCCCCTCACAGATACGCAGTATTTT
d_gene: .
abundance: few
v_gene: TRBV7-2
j_gene: TRBJ2-3

CDR3aa: CSARNRGLQETQYF
CDR3nt: TGCAGTGCTAGAAACCGGGGCTTACAAGAGACCCAGTACTTC
d_gene: .
abundance: .
v_gene: TRBV20-1
j_gene: TRBJ2-5

CDR3aa: CASSQLGKQFF
CDR3nt: TGTGCCAGCAGCCAGCTCGGTAAGCAGTTCTTC
d_gene: .
abundance: .
v_gene: TRBV7-2
j_gene: TRBJ2-1

CDR3aa: CASSSRQSYEQYF
CDR3nt: TGCGCCAGCAGCTCCCGTCAATCCTACGAGCAGTACTTC
d_gene: .
abundance: few
v_gene: TRBV5-1
j_gene: TRBJ2-7

CDR3aa: CASSLKNLNTEAFF
CDR3nt: TGTGCCAGCAGCTTAAAGAATTTGAACACTGAAGCTTTCTTT
d_gene: .
abundance: few
v_gene: TRBV7-6
j_gene: TRBJ1-1

CDR3aa: CASSEVAGGFNEQFF
CDR3nt: TGTGCCAGCAGTGAAGTGGCGGGAGGGTTCAATGAGCAGTTCTTC
d_gene: TRBD2
abundance: .
v_gene: TRBV2
j_gene: TRBJ2-1

CDR3aa: CSATGPPMNTEAFF
CDR3nt: TGCAGTGCCACGGGACCCCCCATGAACACTGAAGCTTTCTTT
d_gene: .
abundance: .
v_gene: TRBV20-1
j_gene: TRBJ1-1